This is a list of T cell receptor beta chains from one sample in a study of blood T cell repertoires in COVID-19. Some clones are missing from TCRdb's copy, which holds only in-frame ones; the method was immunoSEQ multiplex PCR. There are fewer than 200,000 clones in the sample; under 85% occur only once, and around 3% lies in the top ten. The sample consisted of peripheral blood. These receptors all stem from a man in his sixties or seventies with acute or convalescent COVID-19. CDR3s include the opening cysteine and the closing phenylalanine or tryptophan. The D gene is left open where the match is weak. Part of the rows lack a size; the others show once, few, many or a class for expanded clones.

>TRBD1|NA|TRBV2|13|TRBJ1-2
CASIQDRSGGYTF
TGTGCCAGCATCCAGGACAGGTCGGGGGGCTACACCTTC
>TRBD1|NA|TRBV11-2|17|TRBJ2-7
CASSLDMGQGGSYEQYF
TGTGCCAGCAGCTTAGATATGGGACAGGGAGGTAGCTACGAGCAGTACTTC
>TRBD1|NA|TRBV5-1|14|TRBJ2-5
CASSFSGTEETQYF
TGCGCCAGCAGCTTCAGTGGGACAGAAGAGACCCAGTACTTC
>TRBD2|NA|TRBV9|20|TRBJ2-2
CASSVEVKPGGGGNTGELFF
TGTGCCAGCAGCGTAGAGGTCAAGCCGGGGGGAGGCGGTAACACCGGGGAGCTGTTTTTT
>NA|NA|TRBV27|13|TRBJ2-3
CASRKASTDTQYF
TGTGCCAGCAGAAAAGCTAGCACAGATACGCAGTATTTT
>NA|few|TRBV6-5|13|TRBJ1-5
CASSYWGGQPQHF
TGTGCCAGCAGTTACTGGGGAGGTCAGCCCCAGCATTTT
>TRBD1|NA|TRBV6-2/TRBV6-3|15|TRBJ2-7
CASSAASGQSYEQYF
TGTGCCAGCAGTGCCGCTTCGGGACAGAGCTACGAGCAGTACTTC
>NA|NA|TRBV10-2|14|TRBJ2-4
CASSSRDNKNIQYF
TGCGCCAGCAGTTCCCGGGACAATAAAAACATTCAGTACTTC
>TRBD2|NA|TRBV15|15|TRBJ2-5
CATKPRLAPLETQYF
TGTGCCACCAAGCCGAGACTAGCTCCCTTGGAGACCCAGTACTTC
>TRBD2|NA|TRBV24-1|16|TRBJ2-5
CASSPSGTPGEETQYF
TGTGCCTCCAGTCCTAGCGGCACCCCGGGGGAAGAGACCCAGTACTTC
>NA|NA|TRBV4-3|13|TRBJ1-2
CASSRGRDYGYTF
TGCGCCAGCAGCCGAGGCAGGGACTATGGCTACACCTTC
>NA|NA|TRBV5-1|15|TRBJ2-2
CASSLESQYTGELFF
TGCGCCAGCAGCTTGGAGTCGCAGTACACCGGGGAGCTGTTTTTT
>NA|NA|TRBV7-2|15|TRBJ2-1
CASSFEWSPRNEQFF
TGTGCCAGCAGCTTCGAATGGAGTCCTCGCAATGAGCAGTTCTTC
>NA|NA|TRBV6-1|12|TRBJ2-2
CASSEWTGELFF
TGTGCCAGCAGTGAATGGACTGGGGAGCTGTTTTTT
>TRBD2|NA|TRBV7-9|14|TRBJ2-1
CASSNGLAANEQFF
TGTGCCAGCAGCAATGGACTAGCGGCCAATGAGCAGTTCTTC
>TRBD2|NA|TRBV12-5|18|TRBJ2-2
CASGLVRGSGLNTGELFF
TGTGCTAGTGGTTTGGTACGGGGTAGCGGGCTGAACACCGGGGAGCTGTTTTTT
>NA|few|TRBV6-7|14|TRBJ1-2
CASSYSGGLYGYTF
TGTGCCAGCAGTTACTCGGGGGGGTTGTATGGCTACACCTTC
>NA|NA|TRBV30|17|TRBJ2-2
CAWSVGGGGMISGELFF
TGTGCCTGGAGTGTAGGTGGTGGGGGCATGATATCCGGGGAGCTGTTTTTT
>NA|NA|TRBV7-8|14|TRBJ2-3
CASSSGLAPDTQYF
TGTGCCAGCAGCTCAGGCCTAGCGCCAGATACGCAGTATTTT
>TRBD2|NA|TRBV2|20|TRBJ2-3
CASSEQPGLAGTLWTDTQYF
TGTGCCAGCAGTGAACAACCCGGACTAGCGGGGACCTTATGGACAGATACGCAGTATTTT
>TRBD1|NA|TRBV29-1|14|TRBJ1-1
CSVVFRTGATEAFF
TGCAGCGTTGTTTTTCGGACAGGGGCTACTGAAGCTTTCTTT
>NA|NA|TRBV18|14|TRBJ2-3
CASSPGIAADTQYF
TGTGCCAGCTCTCCCGGGATAGCGGCAGATACGCAGTATTTT
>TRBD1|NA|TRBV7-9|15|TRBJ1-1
CASSLATGQGAEAFF
TGTGCCAGCAGCTTAGCGACCGGACAGGGGGCTGAAGCTTTCTTT
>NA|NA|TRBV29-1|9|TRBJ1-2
CSVEGRDNF
TGCAGCGTTGAAGGTCGGGACAACTTC
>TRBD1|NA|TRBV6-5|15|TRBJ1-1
CASSTGQGWSTEAFF
TGTGCCAGCAGTACGGGACAGGGTTGGTCCACTGAAGCTTTCTTT
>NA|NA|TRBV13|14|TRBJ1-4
CASSSRGANEKLFF
TGTGCCAGCAGTTCCCGGGGAGCTAATGAAAAACTGTTTTTT
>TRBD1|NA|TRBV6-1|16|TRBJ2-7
CASSEVGGQGSYEQYF
TGTGCCAGCAGTGAGGTTGGGGGACAGGGTAGCTACGAGCAGTACTTC
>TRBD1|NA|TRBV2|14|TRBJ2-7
CARGTGGNFYEQYF
TGTGCCAGGGGCACAGGGGGTAACTTCTACGAGCAGTACTTC
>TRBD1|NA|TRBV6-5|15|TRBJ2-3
CASSYSGQGTDTQYF
TGTGCCAGCAGTTACTCGGGACAGGGTACAGATACGCAGTATTTT
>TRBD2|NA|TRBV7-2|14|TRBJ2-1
CASSLAPLGGEQFF
TGTGCCAGCAGCTTAGCGCCCCTGGGGGGGGAGCAGTTCTTC
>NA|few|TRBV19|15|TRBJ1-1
CASTDLWSVYTEAFF
TGTGCCAGTACCGATTTATGGAGTGTTTACACTGAAGCTTTCTTT
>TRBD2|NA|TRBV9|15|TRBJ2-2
CASSVGSGRAGELFF
TGTGCCAGCAGCGTAGGAAGCGGGAGGGCCGGGGAGCTGTTTTTT
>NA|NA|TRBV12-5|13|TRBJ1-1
CASGGQGDTEAFF
TGTGCTAGTGGGGGCCAAGGTGACACTGAAGCTTTCTTT
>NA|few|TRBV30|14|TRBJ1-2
CAWSIPGHSYGYTF
TGTGCCTGGAGTATACCGGGACACAGCTATGGCTACACCTTC
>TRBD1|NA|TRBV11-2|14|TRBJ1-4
CASSNTGGTEKLFF
TGTGCCAGCAGCAATACAGGGGGCACTGAAAAACTGTTTTTT
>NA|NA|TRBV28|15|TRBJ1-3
CASSAPGGAGNTIYF
TGTGCCAGCAGTGCCCCCGGGGGGGCTGGAAACACCATATATTTT
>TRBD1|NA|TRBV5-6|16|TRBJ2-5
CASSLGVGGLEETQYF
TGTGCCAGCAGCTTGGGGGTAGGGGGCTTGGAGGAGACCCAGTACTTC
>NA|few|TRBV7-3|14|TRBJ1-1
CASSLIGGSTEAFF
TGTGCCAGCAGCTTAATTGGGGGGTCCACTGAAGCTTTCTTT
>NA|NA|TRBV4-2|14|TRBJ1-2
CASSQDERGGNYTF
TGTGCCAGCAGCCAAGATGAAAGGGGTGGAAATTACACCTTC
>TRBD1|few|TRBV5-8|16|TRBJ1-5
CASSLRVGQGNQPQHF
TGTGCCAGCAGCTTGCGGGTTGGACAGGGCAATCAGCCCCAGCATTTT
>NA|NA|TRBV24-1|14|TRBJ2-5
CATSDPKQGQTQYF
TGTGCCACCAGTGACCCAAAACAGGGTCAGACCCAGTACTTC
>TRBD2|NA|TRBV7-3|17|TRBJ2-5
CASSATPETSGRETQYF
TGTGCCAGCAGTGCCACCCCCGAGACTAGCGGGCGGGAGACCCAGTACTTC
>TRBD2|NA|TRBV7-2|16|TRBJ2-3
CASSSSGRVVGDTQYF
TGTGCCAGCAGCTCGAGCGGGAGGGTGGTTGGAGATACGCAGTATTTT
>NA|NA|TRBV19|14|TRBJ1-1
CASSTGGGSTEAFF
TGTGCCAGTAGTACGGGTGGCGGGAGCACTGAAGCTTTCTTT
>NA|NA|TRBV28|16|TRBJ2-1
CASSLTVAGSYNEQFF
TGTGCCAGCAGTTTAACAGTAGCAGGGTCTTACAATGAGCAGTTCTTC